This entry describes one TCR beta chain. Seattle patients were enrolled while actively infected and followed longitudinally. Original data processing: Estimated nucleated cell counts came from reference gene primer amplification. Profiling relied on immunoSEQ multiplex PCR, and the TCRdb table lists in-frame clones only, not all of them. V and J calls and clone size are those listed in that table; D and trimming were worked out from the DNA. Altogether around 150,000 clones are present, about 87% being singletons, with the ten largest covering 2.5%. The data derive from a study of blood T cell repertoires in COVID-19. For the study at large: Material from acute and convalescent COVID-19 was sourced from the United States, Italy and Spain. Sample material is recorded as cDNA or gDNA derived from T cells, B-cell-depleted T cells, or PBMCs.

The V gene lost 5 bases and the J gene lost 5 bases, with 18 bases spanning the gap. Germline lookup yields CDR1 MDHEN and CDR2 SYDVKM. This CDR3 spans 15 amino acids. J is TRBJ1-1 and V is TRBV28; TRBD1 might be the D (5 bases). The source is a human donor with COVID-19, enrolled during active disease. The donor label of this sample is uncertain. The sample comprised peripheral blood. The CDR3, as DNA: TGTGCCAGCAGTATGGAGAATCAGGGTGGAACTGAAGCTTTCTTT. As protein: CASSMENQGGTEAFF. Filled out from reference TRBV28 and TRBJ1-1, the complete variable domain reads DVKVTQSSRYLVKRTGEKVFLECVQDMDHENMFWYRQDPGLGLRLIYFSYDVKMKEKGDIPEGYSVSREKKERFSLILESASTNQTSMYLCASSMENQGGTEAFFGQGTRLTVV.